Listed below are T cell receptor beta chains from one sample, sequenced in a study of a mutant IDH1 vaccine in newly diagnosed glioma. Data came from immunoSEQ multiplex PCR; TCRdb stores just in-frame clones and leaves some out. The sample includes about 54,000 clones, over 70% of them seen just once. These receptors' targets are unknown. The sequencing here drew on PBMCs, taken from a glioma patient whose treatment included an IDH1 peptide vaccine. These receptor sequences come from a man aged 35 to 55 with glioma. Both conserved end residues are part of each CDR3.

V	J	CDR3
TRBV27	TRBJ1-5	CASSTDRGNQPQHF
TRBV5-1	TRBJ1-3	CASSLVTGEGNTIYF
TRBV18	TRBJ1-5	CASSPTVRQPQHF
TRBV4-2	TRBJ2-1	CASSPGARNEQFF
TRBV6-6	TRBJ1-2	CASTLGTGGGYTF
TRBV5-3	TRBJ1-5	CARSLVGAQPQHF
TRBV5-1	TRBJ2-7	CASSSSYEQYF
TRBV4-2	TRBJ1-5	CASSQEGQANQPQHF
TRBV6-6	TRBJ2-1	CASRGGGAYNEQFF
TRBV5-8	TRBJ1-2	CASPWGELGYTF
TRBV18	TRBJ2-2	CASSPTGSYTGELFF
TRBV2	TRBJ1-1	CATTTLEAFF
TRBV9	TRBJ2-3	CASSETVTDTQYF
TRBV5-1	TRBJ2-3	CASSLGRTLRDTQYF
TRBV29-1	TRBJ1-4	CSVTMGRKLFF
TRBV19	TRBJ2-2	CASKGQGIGELFF
TRBV6-1	TRBJ2-2	CASSEVWHTIGTGELFF
TRBV30	TRBJ1-1	CAWSRRGGDEAFF
TRBV19	TRBJ1-1	CASSHGTTEAFF
TRBV10-1	TRBJ2-1	CASSESNYNEQFF
TRBV6-1	TRBJ1-2	CASSEAMTVGVF
TRBV5-1	TRBJ2-6	CASSGSRGPGANVLTF
TRBV6-1	TRBJ1-2	CASRRGIMSTF
TRBV10-3	TRBJ1-6	CAISRQGGNSPLHF